This T cell receptor (beta chain) was profiled in a study of blood T cell repertoires in COVID-19 (dated by TCRdb to between 2020 and 2021). Turning to the overall study: Samples covering the acute and convalescent phases of COVID-19 were provided by collaborators in the United States, Italy and Spain. The material from the prospective study consisted of cDNA or gDNA derived from T cells, B-cell-depleted T cells, or PBMCs. Deeply sampled blood TCRbeta repertoires from subjects exposed to, actively infected with, or recovered from COVID-19 were included in the dataset. A freely available public database, intended as a resource for researchers studying the immune response to SARS-CoV-2, is where the repertoires were released. The samples were drawn from two sources: the first 160 participants of the ongoing ImmuneRACE study, and 1,254 subjects contributed by 6 global collaborators. Sample metadata almost always included a de-identified subject ID, COVID-19 status, age in years and sex. Where available, HLA class I and class II types were taken from metadata supplied by the sample provider and were not determined by assay-based typing.

TCRbeta CDR3 regions were amplified from genomic DNA by means of the immunoSEQ Assay, a bias-controlled multiplex PCR. The paper's processing steps were these. Within the assay, amplification of reference gene primers was used to estimate how many nucleated cells each sample contained. To quantify the absolute abundance of each unique TCRbeta CDR3 rearrangement, sequence reads were collapsed and filtered. Productive Simpson clonality was computed per sample as the square root of Simpson's diversity index over productive rearrangements. In TCRdb, the immuneACCESS table is reduced to in-frame sequences with V and J assigned. These tables do not hold every clone; where another copy was compared, an unresolved V gene accounts for under half, and the others remain unexplained. That table furnishes V, J and clone size, whereas the DNA furnished D and trimming. The sample profile shows roughly 150,000 clones; 87% of them were found once. 10% of the sample is in the top ten clones.

Broader findings and caveats from the paper: The quantity of clinical and demographic metadata differed by source and by participant and was supplied without curation.

The CDR3 contains 12 residues, cysteine and phenylalanine counted. This entry keeps only the CDR3 DNA: 36 bases, framed from base 1. CDR1 and CDR2, per the germline V gene (reference sequence), are SEHNR and FQNEAQ. The junction shows trimming of 4 bases on V and 6 bases on J, plus 10 bases between the germline ends. One collaborating source in Seattle enrolled patients while the patients were actively infected and followed the patients over time throughout the course of disease. Each collaborating institution followed its own protocols to collect whole blood in K2EDTA tubes. For TCRbeta analysis, collaborator samples were shipped as frozen whole blood, as isolated PBMCs, or as DNA extracted from either sample type. Concerning this clone: Its antigen remains unidentified. No base qualities exist here, and no much larger clone lies one base off it.

This receptor was taken from a woman aged 70-85 years with COVID-19, enrolled during active disease. The chain uses TRBV7-9 and TRBJ2-7, and the D gene may be TRBD1, 6 bases matching. Sequences were obtained from peripheral blood. The CDR3 loop reads CASSWTVGEQYF. The sequence in DNA is TGTGCCAGCAGCTGGACAGTAGGCGAGCAGTACTTC.